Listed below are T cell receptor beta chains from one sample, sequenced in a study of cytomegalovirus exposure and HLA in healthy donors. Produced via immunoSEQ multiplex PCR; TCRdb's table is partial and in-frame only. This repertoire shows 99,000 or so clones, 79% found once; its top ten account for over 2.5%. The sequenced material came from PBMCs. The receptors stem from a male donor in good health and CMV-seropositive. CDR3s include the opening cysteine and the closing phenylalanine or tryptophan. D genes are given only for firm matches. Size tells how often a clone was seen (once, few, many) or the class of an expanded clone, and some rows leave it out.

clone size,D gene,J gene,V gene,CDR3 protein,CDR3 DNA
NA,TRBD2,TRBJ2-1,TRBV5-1,CASSLATGGYNEQFF,TGCGCCAGCAGCTTGGCGACGGGGGGTTACAATGAGCAGTTCTTC
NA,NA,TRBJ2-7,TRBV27,CASSPVEGAIYEQYF,TGTGCCAGCAGCCCCGTGGAGGGGGCCATCTACGAGCAGTACTTC
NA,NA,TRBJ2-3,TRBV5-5,CASSSGDTDTQYF,TGTGCCAGCAGCTCGGGGGACACAGATACGCAGTATTTT
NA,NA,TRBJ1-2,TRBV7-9,CASSADIYGYTF,TGTGCCAGCAGCGCCGACATCTATGGCTACACCTTC
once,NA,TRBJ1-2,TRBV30,CALRGAYDYGYTF,TGTGCTCTGCGGGGAGCTTACGACTATGGCTACACCTTC
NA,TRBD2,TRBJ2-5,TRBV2,CASNQAGDQETQYF,TGTGCCAGCAACCAAGCGGGGGACCAAGAGACCCAGTACTTC
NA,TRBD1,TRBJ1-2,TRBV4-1,CASSHGRQGWLLYGYTF,TGCGCCAGCAGCCACGGACGACAGGGATGGCTACTCTATGGCTACACCTTC
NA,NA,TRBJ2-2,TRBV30,CAWSFNSPGTGELFF,TGTGCCTGGAGCTTTAACTCCCCGGGCACCGGGGAGCTGTTTTTT
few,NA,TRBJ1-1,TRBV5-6,CASIGFTEAFF,TGTGCCAGCATCGGTTTCACTGAAGCTTTCTTT
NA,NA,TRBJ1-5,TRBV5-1,CASSLEGLSNQPQHF,TGCGCCAGCAGCTTGGAGGGGTTAAGCAATCAGCCCCAGCATTTT
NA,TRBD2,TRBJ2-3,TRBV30,CAWGASGDTQYF,TGTGCCTGGGGGGCTAGCGGAGATACGCAGTATTTT
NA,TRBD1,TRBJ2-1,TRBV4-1,CASRKDRGSNEQFF,TGCGCCAGCAGAAAGGACAGGGGTTCCAATGAGCAGTTCTTC
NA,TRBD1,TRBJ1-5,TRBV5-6,CASSLNFGQGNQPQHF,TGTGCCAGCAGCTTGAATTTTGGACAGGGCAATCAGCCCCAGCATTTT
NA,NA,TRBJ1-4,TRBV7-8,CASSSRRKPNEKLFF,TGTGCCAGCAGCTCCCGCAGGAAACCTAATGAAAAACTGTTTTTT
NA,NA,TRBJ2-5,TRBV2,CASTLKETQYF,TGTGCCAGCACACTTAAAGAGACCCAGTACTTC
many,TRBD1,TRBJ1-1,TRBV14,CASSQVGTVNTEAFF,TGTGCCAGCAGCCAAGTAGGGACAGTGAACACTGAAGCTTTCTTT
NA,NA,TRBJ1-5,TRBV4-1,CASSSGNQPQHF,TGCGCCAGCAGTAGCGGCAATCAGCCCCAGCATTTT
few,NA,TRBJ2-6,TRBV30,CAWRTAGANVLTF,TGTGCCTGGAGGACAGCTGGGGCCAACGTCCTGACTTTC
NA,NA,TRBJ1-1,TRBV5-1,CASSAQVGAAGAEAFF,TGCGCCAGCAGCGCCCAGGTGGGGGCCGCTGGGGCTGAAGCTTTCTTT
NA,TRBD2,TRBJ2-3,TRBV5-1,CASSRGTSGFTDTQYF,TGCGCCAGCAGCAGGGGGACTAGCGGTTTCACAGATACGCAGTATTTT
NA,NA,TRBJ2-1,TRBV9,CASSPWGAGGGNEQFF,TGTGCCAGCAGCCCATGGGGGGCAGGGGGTGGAAATGAGCAGTTCTTC
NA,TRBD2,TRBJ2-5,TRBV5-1,CASSLDFGGQETQYF,TGCGCCAGCAGCTTGGATTTCGGGGGGCAAGAGACCCAGTACTTC
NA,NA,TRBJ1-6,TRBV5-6,CARRPSPLHF,TGTGCCAGGAGGCCTTCACCCCTCCACTTT
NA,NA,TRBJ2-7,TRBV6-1,CASSEGRLGPYEQYF,TGTGCCAGCAGTGAAGGCAGGTTAGGTCCCTACGAGCAGTACTTC
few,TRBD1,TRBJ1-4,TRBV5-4,CASSGGAGGEKLFF,TGTGCCAGCAGCGGAGGGGCAGGGGGGGAAAAACTGTTTTTT
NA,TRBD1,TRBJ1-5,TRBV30,CASTGQGLNQPQHF,TGTGCCTCCACAGGACAGGGGCTTAATCAGCCCCAGCATTTT
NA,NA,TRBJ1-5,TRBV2,CASKDGTQNQPQHF,TGTGCCAGCAAGGATGGGACACAAAATCAGCCCCAGCATTTT
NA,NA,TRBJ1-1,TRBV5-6,CASSSGQTSEAFF,TGTGCCAGCAGCTCCGGACAAACCTCTGAAGCTTTCTTT
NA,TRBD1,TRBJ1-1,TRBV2,CASIVGQGNTEAFF,TGTGCCAGTATCGTGGGACAGGGAAACACTGAAGCTTTCTTT
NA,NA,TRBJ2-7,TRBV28,CASEQDPSYEQYF,TGTGCCAGCGAACAGGACCCCTCCTACGAGCAGTACTTC
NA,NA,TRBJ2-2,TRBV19,CASSQNTGELFF,TGTGCCAGTAGTCAGAACACCGGGGAGCTGTTTTTT
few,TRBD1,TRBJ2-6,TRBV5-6,CASSGQAYRGGANVLTF,TGTGCCAGCAGCGGACAGGCCTACAGGGGTGGGGCCAACGTCCTGACTTTC
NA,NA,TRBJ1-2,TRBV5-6,CASSLPDGVNYGYTF,TGTGCCAGCAGCCTACCGGACGGGGTTAACTATGGCTACACCTTC
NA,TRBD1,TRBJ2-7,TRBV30,CAWSPAGTGAYEQYF,TGTGCCTGGAGTCCTGCCGGGACAGGGGCCTACGAGCAGTACTTC
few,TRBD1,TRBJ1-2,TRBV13,CASSPDRDSYYGYTF,TGTGCCAGCAGCCCGGACAGGGACTCCTACTATGGCTACACCTTC
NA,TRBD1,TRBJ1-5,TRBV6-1,CASSELLTGVGQPQHF,TGTGCCAGCAGTGAACTCTTGACAGGGGTTGGTCAGCCCCAGCATTTT
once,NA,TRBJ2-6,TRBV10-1,CASSDGAGSNVLTF,TGCGCCAGCAGTGATGGGGCTGGGTCCAACGTCCTGACTTTC
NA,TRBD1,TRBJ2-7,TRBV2,CASSEADSRDRSYEQYF,TGTGCCAGCAGTGAAGCCGACTCTCGGGACAGGTCCTACGAGCAGTACTTC
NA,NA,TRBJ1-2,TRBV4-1,CASSQVRAAGVGYTF,TGCGCCAGCAGCCAAGTTCGGGCGGCAGGGGTTGGCTACACCTTC
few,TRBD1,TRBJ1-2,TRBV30,CAWSRGQGYGYTF,TGTGCCTGGAGTAGGGGGCAGGGCTATGGCTACACCTTC
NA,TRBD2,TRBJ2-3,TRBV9,CASSVATGGSTDTQYF,TGTGCCAGCAGCGTAGCTACGGGGGGAAGCACAGATACGCAGTATTTT